This TCR beta chain derives from a study of T-cell memory formation after mild COVID-19. CDR3 length equals 15 residues. J was trimmed by 2 bases and V by 6 bases; bases with no gene match: 4. Germline assignment: CDR1 MNHEY and CDR2 SMNVEV (reference sequence). Constant-segment primers served in 5'RACE that generated TCR alpha and TCR beta cDNA libraries bearing sample barcodes and UMIs. Via MiXCR, TCRdb re-called the 5' RACE reads, giving one row per CDR3 protein. Of around 7,000 distinct CDR3 sequences in the sample, roughly 30% are singletons; the top ten hold about three fifths. This clonotype was seen ten or more times.

This chain uses TRBV27 with TRBJ2-1, with TRBD2 identical over 10 bases. The specimen sequenced was PBMCs or a T cell subset sorted from them (not recorded which). This clonotype originated in an adult woman who had mild COVID-19 (a few samples of this study predate the infection). Cell type and time point are not known. CDR3 residues: CASRLAGRPYNEQFF. For the CDR3, the DNA is TGTGCCAGCAGACTAGCGGGGCGACCCTACAATGAGCAGTTCTTC.